A single sample gave rise to the 32 T cell receptor beta chains below, sequenced in a study of beta chain features in type 1 diabetes. Expressed TCRB transcripts got sequenced, as all isolated RNA was reverse transcribed. Profiled with immunoSEQ multiplex PCR; TCRdb holds only in-frame clones, not every one. The sample comprises about 360,000 clones, roughly 12% of which are singletons, and under 0.02% rests with the top ten. Material: naive CD4+ T cells from blood. The source is a man aged 18 to 30 in good health.

This clone was seen more than once but under ten times. This chain connects TRBV28 to TRBJ1-1; D is undetermined. Trimming took off 3 bases at V and 3 bases at J, with 11 bases between the two ends. Germline V gene lookup returns CDR1 MDHEN and CDR2 SYDVKM. The CDR3 totals 14 residues. The CDR3: CASSFDISYTEAFF. The CDR3 nucleotides read TGTGCCAGCAGTTTTGACATATCCTACACTGAAGCTTTCTTT.

V gene TRBV25-1 combines with J gene TRBJ2-1; D is undetermined. V lost 3 bases and J 2 bases, leaving 5 bases between the germline ends. CDR1 MGHDK and CDR2 SYGVNS come from the germline V gene. The CDR3 is 13 residues long. The CDR3 region is CASSEAAYNEQFF. CDR3 nucleotides: TGTGCCAGCAGTGAGGCAGCCTACAATGAGCAGTTCTTC.

The chain employs TRBV9 and TRBJ1-5; the match to TRBD1 covers 7 bases. The V gene's germline CDR1 is SGDLS and CDR2 YYNGEE. This CDR3 has 14 residues. Unmatched junction bases numbered 2, after V lost 0 bases and J lost 5 bases. The CDR3 here is CASSVAGQDQPQHF. The DNA for the CDR3 is TGTGCCAGCAGCGTAGCTGGACAGGATCAGCCCCAGCATTTT.

J is TRBJ2-7 and V is TRBV19, with D possibly being TRBD2 (5 bases). The CDR3 is made up of 13 amino acids. Germline CDR1 reads LNHDA; CDR2 reads SQIVND (reference sequence). Trimming cost V 6 bases and J 2 bases, with 11 bases left between them. CDR3 region: CASRVSGTYEQYF. The DNA of the CDR3 is TGTGCCAGTAGGGTTTCCGGGACCTACGAGCAGTACTTC.

This clone was counted between two and nine times. The rearrangement uses TRBV11-1 and TRBJ2-1; D gene uncertain. V was clipped by 5 bases and J by 10 bases, with 12 bases between them. The V gene's germline CDR1 is SGHAT and CDR2 FQDESV (reference sequence). The CDR3 sequence is 12 residues long. The CDR3 nucleotides are TGTGCCAGCAGCCTGCGACATGAAGAGCAGTTCTTC. Protein product: CASSLRHEEQFF.

V is TRBV7-2 and J is TRBJ1-2; 7 nucleotides agree with TRBD1. The length of the CDR3 is 14 residues. V shed 4 bases, J shed 8 bases, and the junction held 10 bases outside the gene matches. In germline, CDR1 is SGHTA, CDR2 FQGNSA. CDR3 loop: CASSSNRGLEGYTF. CDR3 sequence (DNA): TGTGCCAGCAGCTCCAACAGGGGTCTGGAGGGCTACACCTTC.

The DNA for the CDR3 is TGTGCCAGCAGTTTGCACAGCCACACAGATACGCAGTATTTT. It yields the protein CASSLHSHTDTQYF. The chain carries TRBV28 and TRBJ2-3; D unclear. Germline loops: CDR1 MDHEN, CDR2 SYDVKM. CDR3 length equals 14 residues. V was clipped by 3 bases and J by 2 bases, with 9 bases between them.

This rearrangement joins TRBV7-2 to TRBJ2-1; 11 bases agree with TRBD2. Germline assignment: CDR1 SGHTA and CDR2 FQGNSA. J lost 7 bases, V lost 3 bases, and 5 bases had no gene match. The CDR3 consists of 15 residues. The CDR3 spells CASSFLAGGVNEQFF. Written as DNA, the CDR3 is TGTGCCAGCAGCTTTCTAGCGGGGGGCGTGAATGAGCAGTTCTTC.

This clone was seen more than once but under ten times. The chain links TRBV7-8 to TRBJ2-7; TRBD1 is a possible D gene (6 bases). V was shortened by 5 bases and J by 6 bases, with 20 bases between the two germline ends. From germline, CDR1 is SGHVS and CDR2 FQNEAQ. The CDR3 is 15 residues long. DNA for the CDR3: TGTGCCAGCAGCGCACGTAGGGGGTTCTCAGGCGAGCAGTACTTC. It codes for CASSARRGFSGEQYF.

This clone was picked up a small number of times. DNA for the CDR3: TGTGCCAGCAGGGATGGACAGAAAGCTTTCTTT. Protein product: CASRDGQKAFF. This chain uses TRBV2 with TRBJ1-1; TRBD1 is a possible D gene (6 bases). Germline V gives CDR1 SNHLY, CDR2 FYNNEI. The CDR3 length is 11 residues. V was clipped by 6 bases and J by 9 bases, with 11 bases between them.

The sample holds a few counts of this clone. The chain recombines TRBV19 with TRBJ2-6; D is undetermined. Germline lookup yields CDR1 LNHDA and CDR2 SQIVND (reference sequence). This CDR3 contains 16 residues. Trimming left V 4 bases short and J 0 bases short, with 10 bases between. The CDR3 loop reads CASSKRVSSGANVLTF. The CDR3 coding sequence is TGTGCCAGTAGTAAACGGGTGAGCTCTGGGGCCAACGTCCTGACTTTC.

Only a few counts were recorded for this clone. The CDR3: CATGVVTYEQYF. The CDR3 region has the DNA TGTGCCACCGGGGTGGTAACCTACGAGCAGTACTTC. This chain links TRBV7-9 with TRBJ2-7; weak D call: TRBD2 (5 bases). V was cut by 10 bases and J by 2 bases, with 12 bases left in between. The CDR3 consists of 12 residues. The germline gives CDR1 SEHNR, CDR2 FQNEAQ (reference sequence).

A few counts support this clone. The chain joins TRBV7-3 to TRBJ2-2; no definite D call. Germline-derived CDR1 and CDR2 are SGHTA and FQGTGA. Trimming removed 2 bases at V and 1 base at J, with 5 bases between. This CDR3 is built from 14 residues. The CDR3 DNA reads as TGTGCCAGCAGCTTAGTGCGGAACACCGGGGAGCTGTTTTTT. It codes for CASSLVRNTGELFF.

This clone was detected only a few times. V and J are TRBV7-2 and TRBJ2-3; 7 nucleotides agree with TRBD2. Unmatched junction bases numbered 4, after V lost 0 bases and J lost 1 base. Germline CDR1 reads SGHTA; CDR2 reads FQGNSA. CDR3 length equals 16 residues. This CDR3 reads CASSLAQRGRTDTQYF. In DNA, the CDR3 is TGTGCCAGCAGCTTAGCCCAGCGGGGACGCACAGATACGCAGTATTTT.

The chain carries TRBV28 and TRBJ2-7; maybe TRBD2 (5 bases). V lost 5 bases to trimming and J lost 3 bases, with 11 bases between them. This CDR3 comprises 13 residues. The germline V gene encodes CDR1 MDHEN and CDR2 SYDVKM. CDR3 amino acids: CASSSGALYEQYF. In DNA, the CDR3 is TGTGCCAGCAGTAGCGGAGCGCTCTACGAGCAGTACTTC.

DNA for the CDR3: TGTGCCAGTCGGTTCGTCAGCACAGATACGCAGTATTTT. This gives the protein CASRFVSTDTQYF. The genes are TRBV19 and TRBJ2-3; unclear D gene. The V gene lost 8 bases and the J gene lost 0 bases, with 9 bases spanning the gap. The germline gives CDR1 LNHDA, CDR2 SQIVND (reference sequence). This CDR3 region has 13 residues.

This clone was detected many times. The rearrangement uses TRBV28 and TRBJ2-5; D not certain. The CDR3 extends over 13 amino acids. The V end was cut by 7 bases, the J end by 0 bases, with 9 bases between. Germline V lookup: CDR1 MDHEN, CDR2 SYDVKM. The CDR3 DNA follows: TGTGCCAGCACGTACGGGTACCAAGAGACCCAGTACTTC. It codes for CASTYGYQETQYF.

This clone has more than one count but fewer than ten. This sequence joins TRBV19 and TRBJ2-1, with 11 positions matching TRBD1. V gave up 1 base and J gave up 10 bases; unmatched junction bases: 6. Germline values: CDR1 LNHDA, CDR2 SQIVND (reference sequence). The CDR3 runs to 15 residues. The chain's CDR3 is CASSIGGQGAIEQFF. For the CDR3, the DNA is TGTGCCAGTAGTATAGGCGGACAGGGGGCTATCGAGCAGTTCTTC.

CDR3 residues: CASSSTRGSGANVLTF. In DNA form, the CDR3 reads TGTGCCAGCAGCTCGACCCGGGGCTCTGGGGCCAACGTCCTGACTTTC. This sequence joins TRBV5-4 and TRBJ2-6, with D possibly matching TRBD2 (5 bases). This CDR3 has 16 amino acids. Trimming left V 3 bases short and J 0 bases short, with 10 bases between. Germline V CDR1 and CDR2: SGHNT, YYREEE (reference sequence).

This chain uses TRBV10-2 with TRBJ2-1; TRBD2 agrees at 9 bases. V dropped 6 bases and J dropped 4; count of bases not matched to a gene: 1. The CDR3 consists of 13 residues. Germline V gene data show CDR1 as WSHSY and CDR2 as SAAADI. The CDR3 loop reads CASRLAGYNEQFF. CDR3 nucleotide sequence: TGCGCCAGCAGGCTAGCGGGGTACAATGAGCAGTTCTTC.

This clone appeared a few times. The chain recombines TRBV7-3 with TRBJ2-7, with D tentatively TRBD2 (5 bases). Germline CDR1 is SGHTA and CDR2 is FQGTGA. The CDR3 runs 15 residues. Trimming took 1 base from V and 0 from J, leaving 10 bases between them. CDR3 DNA sequence: TGTGCCAGCAGCTTAAATCGGGGAAGCTCCTACGAGCAGTACTTC. As protein: CASSLNRGSSYEQYF.

V usage is TRBV28 and J usage is TRBJ2-7; tentative D call: TRBD2 (5 bases). The CDR3 is 13 amino acids. Germline V gene sequence: CDR1 MDHEN, CDR2 SYDVKM. Trimming shortened V by 0 bases and J by 5 bases, and 8 bases separated the two germline ends. The CDR3 DNA sequence: TGTGCCAGCAGTTTATGGCTCGGGAACGAGCAGTACTTC. Protein sequence: CASSLWLGNEQYF.

This chain connects TRBV15 to TRBJ1-5, with 12 bases aligning to TRBD1. The germline V gene encodes CDR1 LNHNV and CDR2 YYDKDF (reference sequence). V lost 2 bases and J lost 3; bases outside the gene matches: 5. The CDR3 is 17 residues long. The CDR3 reads CATSRTGTGGYNQPQHF. DNA for the CDR3: TGTGCCACCAGCAGAACCGGGACAGGGGGCTACAATCAGCCCCAGCATTTT.

The sample holds a few counts of this clone. The chain is built from TRBV6-1 and TRBJ1-1, with D tentatively TRBD1 (5 bases). Per the germline V gene, CDR1 is MNHNS and CDR2 is SASEGT. V lost 0 bases to trimming and J lost 7 bases, with 12 bases between them. There are 14 residues in the CDR3. In nucleotides, the CDR3 is TGTGCCAGCAGTGAAGCGGGGGGAGCCTATGAAGCTTTCTTT. It is translated as CASSEAGGAYEAFF.

The chain employs TRBV7-2 and TRBJ2-5, with 10 bases lining up with TRBD2. Trimming took 2 bases from V and 4 from J; bases not matched to a gene: 4. Germline-derived CDR1 and CDR2 are SGHTA and FQGNSA. This CDR3 spans 15 amino acids. In DNA, the CDR3 is TGTGCCAGCAGCTTAAGCCGACTAGCGGGAGAGACCCAGTACTTC. It specifies CASSLSRLAGETQYF.

This clone has just a few counts. This chain uses TRBV2 with TRBJ2-5, with D possibly being TRBD1 (6 bases). The CDR3 totals 13 residues. Trimming cost V 3 bases and J 5 bases, with 10 bases left between them. CDR1 and CDR2 (germline): SNHLY, FYNNEI. The CDR3 sequence: CASSEQGRETQYF. The CDR3 coding sequence is TGTGCCAGCAGTGAGCAGGGGCGGGAGACCCAGTACTTC. Together with reference TRBV2 and TRBJ2-5, the CDR3 gives the full variable domain: EPEVTQTPSHQVTQMGQEVILRCVPISNHLYFYWYRQILGQKVEFLVSFYNNEISEKSEIFDDQFSVERPDGSNFTLKIRSTKLEDSAMYFCASSEQGRETQYFGPGTRLLVL.

This clone showed up just a few times. V is TRBV29-1 and J is TRBJ2-7; perhaps TRBD2 as D (5 bases). Deletions cut 4 bases from V and 5 bases from J, with 15 bases between. From germline, CDR1 is SQVTM and CDR2 ANQGSEA. The CDR3 totals 13 residues. This chain's CDR3 is CSVGRNLGDEQYF. In DNA, the CDR3 is TGCAGCGTTGGCAGGAATCTCGGGGACGAGCAGTACTTC.

This clone turned up a few times. J is TRBJ2-2 and V is TRBV7-2; TRBD2 aligns across 7 bases. With 4 bases clipped from V and 2 bases from J, the junction kept 4 bases outside the gene matches. Germline-derived CDR1 and CDR2 are SGHTA and FQGNSA. This CDR3 has 15 residues. The chain's CDR3 is CASSWRGTNTGELFF. CDR3 DNA sequence: TGTGCCAGCAGCTGGCGGGGGACCAACACCGGGGAGCTGTTTTTT.

This clone was recorded a few times. This chain joins TRBV18 and TRBJ2-4; 14 bases agree with TRBD2. The CDR3 totals 18 residues. With V trimmed by 6 bases and J by 2 bases, 9 bases remained unmatched. Germline V gives CDR1 KGHSH, CDR2 LQKENI. Written as DNA, the CDR3 is TGTGCCAGCTCTCCGACTAGCGGGGGGGCCTTAACCAAAAACATTCAGTACTTC. Residues: CASSPTSGGALTKNIQYF.

This clone was observed a handful of times. V and J are TRBV28 and TRBJ1-3; unclear D gene. The CDR3 is made up of 14 amino acids. The ends were cut back, 3 bases at V and 1 base at J, with 7 bases in the middle. The germline gives CDR1 MDHEN, CDR2 SYDVKM. The CDR3 sequence: CASSFGESGNTIYF. The DNA for the CDR3 is TGTGCCAGCAGTTTCGGAGAATCTGGAAACACCATATATTTT.

V is TRBV6-5 and J is TRBJ2-1; 7 nucleotides align to TRBD1. The germline V gene encodes CDR1 MNHEY and CDR2 SVGAGI. V shed 4 bases, J shed 1 base, and the junction held 1 base outside the gene matches. This CDR3 has 14 amino acids. The chain's CDR3 is CASSSGGSYNEQFF. In DNA, the CDR3 is TGTGCCAGCAGTTCAGGGGGTTCCTACAATGAGCAGTTCTTC.

The chain has TRBV11-1 and TRBJ2-1; 7 bases line up with TRBD1. In germline, CDR1 is SGHAT, CDR2 FQDESV (reference sequence). This CDR3 has 13 residues. Trimming took 9 bases from V and 1 from J; bases not matched to a gene: 3. CDR3 in DNA: TGTGCCAGTGCGACAGGGTCCTACAATGAGCAGTTCTTC. It specifies CASATGSYNEQFF.